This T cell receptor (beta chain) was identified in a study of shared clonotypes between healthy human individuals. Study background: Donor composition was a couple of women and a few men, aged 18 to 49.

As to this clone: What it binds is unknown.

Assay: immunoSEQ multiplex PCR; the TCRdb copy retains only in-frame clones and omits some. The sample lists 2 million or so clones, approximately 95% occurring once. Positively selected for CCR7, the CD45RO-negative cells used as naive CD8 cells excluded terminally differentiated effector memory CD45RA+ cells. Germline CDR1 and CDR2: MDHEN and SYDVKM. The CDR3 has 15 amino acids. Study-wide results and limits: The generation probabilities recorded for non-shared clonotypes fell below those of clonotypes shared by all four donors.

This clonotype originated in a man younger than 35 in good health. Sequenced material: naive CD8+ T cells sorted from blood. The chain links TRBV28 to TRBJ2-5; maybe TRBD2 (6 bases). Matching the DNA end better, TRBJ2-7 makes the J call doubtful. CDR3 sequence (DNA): TGTGCCAGCAGTCCGACCCTGGGGGGCTCCTACGAGCAGTACTTC. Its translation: CASSPTLGGSYEQYF.